The clone carrying this TCR beta chain has more than one count but fewer than ten. Germline V gives CDR1 SGHTA, CDR2 FQGTGA. With V trimmed by 5 bases and J by 1 base, 14 bases remained unmatched. The CDR3 is made up of 18 amino acids. Preparation of the TCRbeta library was carried out with unique molecular identifiers. TCRdb redid the calling of the PCR reads with MiXCR, one entry per CDR3 protein. The sample has 500,000 to 600,000 distinct CDR3 sequences, around 17% seen once. The sample comes from a study of T-cell reconstitution after alpha-beta-depleted transplantation in children. The sample was PBMCs from the stem cell graft donor, taken from the stem cell graft. The rearrangement links TRBV7-3 to TRBJ2-3; 8 nucleotides match TRBD2. This clonotype was sampled from a human donor who donated a stem cell graft to a child with acute lymphoblastic leukemia. The CDR3 DNA is TGTGCCAGCAGCCCGGGAACTGGGTCAGCGGGGGGCACAGATACGCAGTATTTT. As protein: CASSPGTGSAGGTDTQYF.